Listed below are T cell receptor beta chains from one sample, sequenced in a study of CD8+CD57+ T cells in acquired aplastic anemia. TCRdb independently ran MiXCR on the reads; one entry per CDR3 protein. In the table there are hundreds of thousands of distinct CDR3 sequences, around 68% of which are singletons. The sequencing sample was made of sorted CD4+, CD8+, or CD8+CD57+ T cells (not recorded which) from PBMCs. These TCRs come from a human donor in good health, serving as a control. The CDR3 runs from the conserved cysteine through the conserved F or W. The D gene is left open where the match is weak. Clone sizes are given selectively: once, few, many, or a class where the clone is expanded.

abundance	len	d_gene	j_gene	v_gene	CDR3aa	CDR3nt
once	12	.	TRBJ1-2	TRBV20-1	CSANNAGGDNTF	TGCAGTGCTAATAATGCAGGCGGGGACAACACCTTC
few	14	TRBD2	TRBJ2-7	TRBV9	CASSVSGLGYEQYF	TGTGCCAGCAGCGTTTCGGGACTAGGCTACGAGCAGTACTTT
.	14	TRBD2	TRBJ2-2	TRBV7-3	CASSDRGGTGELFF	TGTGCCAGCAGCGATCGCGGGGGCACCGGGGAGCTGTTTTTT
.	15	.	TRBJ2-3	TRBV7-2	CASSFAAGGTDTPYF	TGTGCCAGCAGCTTCGCGGCAGGGGGGACAGATACGCCGTATTTT
.	15	TRBD2	TRBJ2-7	TRBV24-1	CASSSSPSGGYEQYF	TGTGCCAGCAGTTCATCTCCTAGCGGGGGATACGAGCAGTACTTC
few	13	TRBD1	TRBJ1-1	TRBV20-1	CSAITTGGTEAFF	TGCAGTGCTATTACGACAGGGGGCACTGAAGCTTTCTTT
.	14	.	TRBJ2-5	TRBV7-2	CASSRTRGDQPQHF	TGTGCCAGCAGCCGCACGAGAGGGGATCAGCCCCAGCACTTC
.	15	.	TRBJ1-5	TRBV12-3/TRBV12-4	CASSRGGSVNQPQHF	TGTGCCAGCAGCAGAGGGGGATCGGTCAATCAGCCCCAGCATTTT
.	15	.	TRBJ1-6	TRBV5-1	CASRPNQVGNSPLHF	TGCGCCAGCAGACCTAATCAGGTCGGAAATTCACCCCTCCACTTT
.	11	.	TRBJ1-2	TRBV12-3/TRBV12-4	CASNSQGGYTF	TGTGCCAGCAACTCGCAGGGTGGCTACACCTTC
.	15	TRBD1	TRBJ1-5	TRBV7-8	CASSLTTGAGAPKHF	TGTGCCAGCAGTTTAACGACAGGGGCGGGGGCCCCAAAGCATTTT
many	15	.	TRBJ1-4	TRBV6-1	CASHAEGTLGEKLFF	TGTGCCAGCCACGCAGAAGGGACTTTAGGTGAAAAACTGTTTTTT
.	18	.	TRBJ1-2	TRBV7-2	CASSRAGEGSYEQYGYTF	TGTGCCAGCAGCCGAGCAGGGGAAGGCTCCTACGAGCAGTATGGCTACACCTTC
.	12	.	TRBJ1-1	TRBV7-2	CASSFSVPQAFF	TGTGCCAGCAGCTTCTCGGTGCCTCAAGCTTTTTTT
.	14	.	TRBJ2-7	TRBV2	CATRRERATCEQYF	TGTGCCACCAGGAGAGAACGCGCCACCTGCGAGCAGTACTTC
.	18	.	TRBJ2-3	TRBV11-2	CASSLERFLHGATDTQYF	TGTGCCAGCAGCTTAGAGAGATTTTTACACGGGGCTACAGATACGCAGTATTTT